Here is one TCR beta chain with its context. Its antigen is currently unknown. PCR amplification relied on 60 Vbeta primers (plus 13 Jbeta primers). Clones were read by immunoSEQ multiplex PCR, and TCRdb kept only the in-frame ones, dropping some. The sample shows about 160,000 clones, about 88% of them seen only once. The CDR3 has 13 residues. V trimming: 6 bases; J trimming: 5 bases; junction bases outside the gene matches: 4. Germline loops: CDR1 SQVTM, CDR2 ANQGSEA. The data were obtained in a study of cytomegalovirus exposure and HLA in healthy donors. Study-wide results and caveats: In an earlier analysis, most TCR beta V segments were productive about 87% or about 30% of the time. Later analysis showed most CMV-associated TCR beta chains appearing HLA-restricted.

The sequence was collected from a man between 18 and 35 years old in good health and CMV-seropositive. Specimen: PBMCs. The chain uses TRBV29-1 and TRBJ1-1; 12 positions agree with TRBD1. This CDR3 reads CSVGGQGATEAFF. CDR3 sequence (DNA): TGCAGCGTCGGGGGACAGGGGGCTACTGAAGCTTTCTTT.